These 21 T cell receptor beta chains were sequenced from one sample in a study of blood T cell repertoires in COVID-19. Profiled with immunoSEQ multiplex PCR; TCRdb holds only in-frame clones, not every one. The table records approximately 97,000 clones, more than 70% of them present only once. The specimen sequenced was peripheral blood. The receptor source for this set is a human donor in a cohort sampled during active COVID-19.

This chain uses TRBV28 with TRBJ1-2; no firm D call. This CDR3 has 15 residues. V shed 5 bases and J shed 2 bases, with 15 bases lying between them. Germline assignment: CDR1 MDHEN and CDR2 SYDVKM. The CDR3: CASSRSIKYNYGYTF. CDR3 nucleotides: TGTGCCAGCAGTCGGTCCATCAAGTACAACTATGGCTACACCTTC.

At least ten counts were recorded for this clone. V usage is TRBV7-9 and J usage is TRBJ1-2; D possibly corresponds to TRBD1 (5 bases). V was cut by 1 base and J by 7 bases, with 7 bases left in between. CDR3 length: 12 residues. Germline CDR1 SEHNR, CDR2 FQNEAQ (reference sequence). The DNA of the CDR3 is TGTGCCAGCAGCTTAGTAGGGGTTGGCTACACCTTC. This gives the protein CASSLVGVGYTF.

V is TRBV7-9 and J is TRBJ2-1, with no clear D. V was trimmed by 0 bases and J by 5 bases, leaving 8 bases between them. CDR3 size: 14 residues. The V gene's germline CDR1 is SEHNR and CDR2 FQNEAQ (reference sequence). In DNA, the CDR3 is TGTGCCAGCAGCTTAGCGCTCCGAGACAATGAGCAGTTCTTC. Protein sequence: CASSLALRDNEQFF.

The CDR3 sequence is CASSSRRRGVNYGYTF. As DNA, the CDR3 is TGTGCCAGCAGCTCACGCCGCCGGGGGGTTAACTATGGCTACACCTTC. The chain carries TRBV11-2 and TRBJ1-2; maybe TRBD1 (5 bases). Germline V lookup: CDR1 SGHAT, CDR2 FQNNGV. The CDR3 sequence is 16 residues long. V gave up 4 bases and J gave up 1 base, with 16 bases separating them. The complete variable domain, with remaining parts taken from reference TRBV11-2 and TRBJ1-2, reads EAGVAQSPRYKIIEKRQSVAFWCNPISGHATLYWYQQILGQGPKLLIQFQNNGVVDDSQLPKDRFSAERLKGVDSTLKIQPAKLEDSAVYLCASSSRRRGVNYGYTFGSGTRLTVV.

This chain links TRBV6-2 or TRBV6-3 with TRBJ2-7; possible D gene TRBD2, 6 bases. The CDR3 runs to 14 residues. Trimming removed 5 bases at V and 0 bases at J, with 11 bases between. The germline CDR1 and CDR2 sequences are MNHEY and SVGEGT. CDR3 in DNA: TGTGCCAGCAGTCGCCGGGACTTCTCCTACGAGCAGTACTTC. Protein sequence: CASSRRDFSYEQYF.

The V gene is TRBV7-3, the J gene TRBJ2-7; 7 bases fit TRBD1. The V gene end was trimmed by 5 bases and the J gene end by 0 bases; junction bases not matched to a gene: 22. CDR1 is SGHTA, CDR2 FQGTGA, per germline. This CDR3 has 20 residues. This CDR3 reads CASSVLFPGQIRVVSYEQYF. Written as DNA, the CDR3 is TGTGCCAGCAGCGTACTCTTTCCGGGACAGATTCGGGTAGTCTCCTACGAGCAGTACTTC.

CDR3 DNA: TGTGCCAGCAGTCCAGGGGTCTATGGCTACACCTTC. This codes for CASSPGVYGYTF. This chain joins TRBV12-3 or TRBV12-4 and TRBJ1-2; D is perhaps TRBD1 (6 bases). The CDR3 is made up of 12 amino acids. The V end lost 5 bases, the J end lost 4 bases, and 8 bases lay between the germline ends.

The V call is TRBV7-2, the J call TRBJ2-5; possibly TRBD2 for D (5 bases). This CDR3 is 18 amino acids long. The germline CDR1 and CDR2 sequences are SGHTA and FQGNSA. Trimming took 1 base from V and 7 from J, leaving 25 bases between them. CDR3 in DNA: TGTGCCAGCAGCTTAGAAACTTTCGGTTATGGCGGGTGGGGGACCCAGTACTTC. Translated, it gives CASSLETFGYGGWGTQYF.

In its sample, this clone was seen once. This chain links TRBV29-1 with TRBJ2-6; D is possibly TRBD2 (5 bases). CDR3 size: 14 residues. V was pared by 4 bases and J by 0 bases, with 7 bases between. Germline V gene lookup returns CDR1 SQVTM and CDR2 ANQGSEA. The CDR3 DNA sequence: TGCAGCGTTGTGGGGAGCTCTGGGGCCAACGTCCTGACTTTC. Translation: CSVVGSSGANVLTF.

This clone was found a few times. J is TRBJ1-2 and V is TRBV2, with a weak D call TRBD1 (5 bases). The V gene lost 6 bases and the J gene lost 4 bases, with 21 bases spanning the gap. The CDR3 runs 16 residues. Germline CDR1 is SNHLY and CDR2 is FYNNEI. The chain's CDR3 is CASSGGSDILGYGYTF. CDR3 bases: TGTGCCAGCAGCGGGGGGTCGGACATATTAGGCTATGGCTACACCTTC.

The rearrangement links TRBV5-4 to TRBJ2-3; 7 bases match TRBD2. The CDR3 loop spans 15 amino acids. The germline gives CDR1 SGHNT, CDR2 YYREEE (reference sequence). J lost 4 bases, V lost 0 bases, and 5 bases had no gene match. CDR3 DNA sequence: TGTGCCAGCAGCTTGGGGGGAGGGCGGTCAGATACGCAGTATTTT. It translates to CASSLGGGRSDTQYF. Full variable domain (missing parts from reference TRBV5-4 and TRBJ2-3): ETGVTQSPTHLIKTRGQQVTLRCSSQSGHNTVSWYQQALGQGPQFIFQYYREEENGRGNFPPRFSGLQFPNYSSELNVNALELDDSALYLCASSLGGGRSDTQYFGPGTRLTVL.

This clone is medium-sized (0.01 to 0.1%) by share. The rearrangement links TRBV28 to TRBJ1-2; the match to TRBD1 covers 7 bases. V lost 7 bases and J lost 3; bases outside the gene matches: 17. CDR1 and CDR2 (germline): MDHEN, SYDVKM. CDR3 size: 17 residues. The CDR3 bases are TGTGCCAGCACCATCCCGATCGTAACAGGGGAAGACTATGGCTACACCTTC. The encoded protein is CASTIPIVTGEDYGYTF.

J is TRBJ1-5 and V is TRBV18, with unresolved D. CDR3 length: 13 residues. Trimming pared 3 bases from V and 6 bases from J, leaving 9 bases between. Germline CDR1 reads KGHSH; CDR2 reads LQKENI. Written as DNA, the CDR3 is TGTGCCAGCTCACCTCCGAACAGTCAGCCCCAGCATTTT. Its protein product is CASSPPNSQPQHF.

The rearrangement uses TRBV20-1 and TRBJ2-7; D might be TRBD2 (6 bases). The CDR3 is made up of 11 amino acids. Trimming shortened V by 4 bases and J by 6 bases, and 10 bases separated the two germline ends. Germline CDR1 DFQATT, CDR2 SNEGSKA (reference sequence). The CDR3 DNA follows: TGCAGTGCTAACCGGGAGCGCGAGCAGTACTTC. This translates into CSANREREQYF.

This sequence joins TRBV2 and TRBJ1-4; tentatively, D is TRBD1 (5 bases). The CDR3 runs 14 residues. Deletions cut 3 bases from V and 4 bases from J, with 9 bases between. Germline lookup yields CDR1 SNHLY and CDR2 FYNNEI. CDR3 loop: CASSEAGINEKLFF. The CDR3 nucleotides read TGTGCCAGCAGTGAGGCAGGGATTAATGAAAAACTGTTTTTT.

The rearrangement links TRBV27 to TRBJ2-1; 9 bases fit TRBD1. CDR1 and CDR2 from the germline V gene are MNHEY and SMNVEV (reference sequence). This CDR3 region has 17 residues. Trimming at V came to 1 base and at J to 6 bases, leaving 10 bases not matched to a gene. Here the CDR3 reads CASSLFQGQGTGNEQFF. DNA for the CDR3: TGTGCCAGCAGTTTATTTCAGGGACAGGGTACCGGCAATGAGCAGTTCTTC.

The chain is built from TRBV9 and TRBJ1-3; D is unresolved. Trimming took 2 bases from V and 3 from J, leaving 9 bases between them. The germline V gene encodes CDR1 SGDLS and CDR2 YYNGEE. The CDR3 spans 14 residues. CDR3 amino acids: CASSVSGVGNTIYF. The CDR3 DNA reads TGTGCCAGCAGCGTCAGCGGGGTTGGAAACACCATATATTTT.

The DNA for the CDR3 is TGTGCCAGCAGCTTCGCTGGACTAGCGGGAGTAGGGGATGAGCAGTTCTTC. Translated: CASSFAGLAGVGDEQFF. The rearrangement links TRBV5-6 to TRBJ2-1, with 13 positions matching TRBD2. V gave up 2 bases and J gave up 8 bases; unmatched junction bases: 10. The CDR3 runs 17 residues. Germline V lookup: CDR1 SGHDT, CDR2 YYEEEE.

The rearrangement joins TRBV19 to TRBJ1-4; perhaps TRBD1 as D (5 bases). With 6 bases removed from V and 3 bases from J, the gap between germline ends came to 14 bases. The CDR3 length is 15 residues. The germline V gene has CDR1 LNHDA and CDR2 SQIVND (reference sequence). The CDR3 region is CASSQQAAANEKLFF. Here the CDR3 DNA reads TGTGCCAGTAGCCAACAGGCGGCGGCTAATGAAAAACTGTTTTTT.

The rearrangement uses TRBV19 and TRBJ1-2, with TRBD1 matching over 8 bases. CDR1 is LNHDA and CDR2 is SQIVND in the germline V gene (reference sequence). V lost 5 bases to trimming and J lost 4 bases; unmatched junction nucleotides: 3. The CDR3 loop spans 13 amino acids. The CDR3, as DNA: TGTGCCAGTAGTGGACAGGGCCGCTATGGCTACACCTTC. Its translation is CASSGQGRYGYTF.

The rearrangement joins TRBV4-1 to TRBJ2-7; a possible D gene is TRBD1 (6 bases). The V end lost 0 bases, the J end lost 5 bases, and 23 bases lay between the germline ends. Germline-derived CDR1 and CDR2 are MGHRA and YSYEKL. This CDR3 has 18 residues. The CDR3 protein is CASSQELAGVKGMDEQYF. In DNA, the CDR3 is TGCGCCAGCAGCCAAGAATTAGCAGGGGTTAAAGGTATGGACGAGCAGTACTTC.